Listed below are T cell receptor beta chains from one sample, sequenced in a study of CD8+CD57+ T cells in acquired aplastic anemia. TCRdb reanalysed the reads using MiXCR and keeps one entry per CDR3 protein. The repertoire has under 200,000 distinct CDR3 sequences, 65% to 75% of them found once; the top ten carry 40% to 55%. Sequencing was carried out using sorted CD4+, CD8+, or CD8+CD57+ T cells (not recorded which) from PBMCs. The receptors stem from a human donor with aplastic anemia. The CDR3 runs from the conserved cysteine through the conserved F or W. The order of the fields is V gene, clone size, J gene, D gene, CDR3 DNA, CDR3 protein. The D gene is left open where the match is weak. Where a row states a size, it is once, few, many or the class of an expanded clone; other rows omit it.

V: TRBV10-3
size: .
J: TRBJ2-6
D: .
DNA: TGTGCCATCAGTGACTATGGCAGATTAAGCTCTGGGGCCAACGTCCTGACTTTC
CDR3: CAISDYGRLSSGANVLTF

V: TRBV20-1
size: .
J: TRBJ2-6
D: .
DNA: TGCAGTGCTAGCGAAGGGGCCAACGTCCTGACTTTC
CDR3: CSASEGANVLTF

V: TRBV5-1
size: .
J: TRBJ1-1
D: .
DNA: TGCGCCAGCAGCTTATTAATGGATGGGAGCACTGAAGCTTTCTTT
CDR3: CASSLLMDGSTEAFF

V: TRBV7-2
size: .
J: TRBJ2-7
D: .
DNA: TGTGCCAGCAGCTTAGAAGGTGGTTCCCTCGGCGAGCAGTACTTC
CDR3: CASSLEGGSLGEQYF

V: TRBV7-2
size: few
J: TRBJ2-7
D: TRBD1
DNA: TGTGCCAGCAGCCAGGGGGCTTACGAGCAGTACTTC
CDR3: CASSQGAYEQYF

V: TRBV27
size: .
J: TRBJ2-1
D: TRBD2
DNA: TGTGCCAGCAGTCCCTCGGGGACTAGCCCAGTGAATGAGCAGTTCTTC
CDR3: CASSPSGTSPVNEQFF

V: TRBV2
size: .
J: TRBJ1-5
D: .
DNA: TGTGCCAGCAGGGGACCCCCCCATGGGGTAATACAGCCCCAGCATTTT
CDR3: CASRGPPHGVIQPQHF

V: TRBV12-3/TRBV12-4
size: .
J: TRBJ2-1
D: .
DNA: TGTGCCGCCTTCCGGAGGTCCGGTTTAAGCAATGAGCAGTTCTTC
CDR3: CAAFRRSGLSNEQFF

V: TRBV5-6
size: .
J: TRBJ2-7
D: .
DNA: TGTGCCAGCAGCTTGGGGGGGTACCACGAGCAGTACTTC
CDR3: CASSLGGYHEQYF

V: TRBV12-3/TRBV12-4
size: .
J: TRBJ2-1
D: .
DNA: TGTGCCAGCACCTTGGGGGTTATCAATGAGCAGTTCTTC
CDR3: CASTLGVINEQFF

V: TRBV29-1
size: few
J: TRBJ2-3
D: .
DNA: TGCAGCGTTGAACGTACGCATACGCAGTATTTT
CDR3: CSVERTHTQYF

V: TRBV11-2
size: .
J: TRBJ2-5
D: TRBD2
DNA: TGTGCCAGCAGCTTTAGCGGGAGGACGTACCAAGAGACCCAGTACTTC
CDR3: CASSFSGRTYQETQYF

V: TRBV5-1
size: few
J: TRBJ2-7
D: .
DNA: TGCGCCAGCAGCTTCCACGGGAACGGCGAGCAGTACTTC
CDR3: CASSFHGNGEQYF

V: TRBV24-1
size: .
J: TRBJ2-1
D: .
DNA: TGTGCCACCAGTGATTCTAGGACAGTCCGTTACAATGAGCAGTTCTTC
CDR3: CATSDSRTVRYNEQFF

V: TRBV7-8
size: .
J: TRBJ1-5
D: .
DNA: TGTGCCAGCAGCTTAGGGGGGTGGAATCAGCCCCAGCATTTT
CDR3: CASSLGGWNQPQHF

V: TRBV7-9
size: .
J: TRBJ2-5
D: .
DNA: TGTGCCAGCAGCCCCGGGACCCGGGAAGAGACCCAGTACTTC
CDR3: CASSPGTREETQYF

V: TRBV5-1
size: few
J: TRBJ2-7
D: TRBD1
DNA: TGCGCCAGCACACCGGGACAGGGGCTTTCCTACGAGCAGTACTTC
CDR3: CASTPGQGLSYEQYF

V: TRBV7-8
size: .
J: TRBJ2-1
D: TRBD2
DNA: TGTGCCAGCAGCTTCCTACTAGCGGGATACGGTGGGGCCTACAATGAGCAGTTCTTC
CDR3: CASSFLLAGYGGAYNEQFF

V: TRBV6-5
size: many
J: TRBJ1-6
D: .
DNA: TGTGCCAGCAGTAATAATTCACCCCTCCACTTT
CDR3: CASSNNSPLHF

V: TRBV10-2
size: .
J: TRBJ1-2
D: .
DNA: TGCGCCAGCAGTGCGGGGCTCGTCTATGGCTACACCTTC
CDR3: CASSAGLVYGYTF

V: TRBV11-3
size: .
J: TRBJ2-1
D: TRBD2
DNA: TGTGCCAGCAGCTTAGAGGCGGGGGTAGGTTCGGGTGAGCAGTTCTTC
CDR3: CASSLEAGVGSGEQFF

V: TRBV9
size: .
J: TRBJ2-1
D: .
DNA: TGTGCCAGCAGCGTAGCTAAAAGCTCCTACAATGAGCAGTTCTTC
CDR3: CASSVAKSSYNEQFF

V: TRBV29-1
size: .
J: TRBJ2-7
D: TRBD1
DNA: TGCAGCGTCACCGGGACAGGGGCCCGGGAGCAGTACTTC
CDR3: CSVTGTGAREQYF

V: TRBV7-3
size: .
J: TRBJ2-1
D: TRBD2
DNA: TGTGCCAGCAGCTTGATTAAAGCGGGAGGAGGTGAGCAGTTCTTC
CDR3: CASSLIKAGGGEQFF

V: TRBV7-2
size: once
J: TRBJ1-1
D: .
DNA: TGTGCCAGCAGCTTAGTCCGGGACCCCCTCCTCGCTTTCTTT
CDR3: CASSLVRDPLLAFF

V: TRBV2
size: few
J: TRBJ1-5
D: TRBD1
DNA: TGTGCCAGCACTAAGACAGGGATGGATCAGCCCCAGCATTTT
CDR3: CASTKTGMDQPQHF